This T cell receptor beta chain was documented in a study of blood T cell repertoires in COVID-19 (dated by TCRdb to the early 2020s). Concerning the study at large: Collaborator samples came from the United States, Italy and Spain and covered acute and convalescent phases of COVID-19. The material from the prospective study consisted of cDNA or gDNA derived from T cells, B-cell-depleted T cells, or PBMCs. Deeply sampled blood TCRbeta repertoires from subjects exposed to, actively infected with, or recovered from COVID-19 were included in the dataset. The repertoires were released in a freely available public database intended as a resource for research on the immune response to SARS-CoV-2. Samples came from the ongoing ImmuneRACE study (first 160 participants) plus 1,254 subjects from 6 global collaborators. The sample metadata nearly always contained a de-identified subject ID, COVID-19 status, age in years and sex. Where HLA class I and class II types were available, the types were taken from metadata supplied by the sample provider, not from assay-based typing. Study-level results and caveats: The quantity of clinical and demographic metadata differed by source and by participant and was supplied without curation.

Enrolling through a virtual design, the prospective study's participants ranged in age from roughly 18 to 89 years and lived across approximately 25 United States geographic areas. In the prospective study, cohorts were assigned on the basis of participant-reported clinical history obtained from a screening survey and a study questionnaire. For ImmuneRACE Cohort 3, a participant was defined as recovered based on two consecutive negative NP/OP PCR tests, clearance by a healthcare professional, or resolution of symptoms. Mobile phlebotomists in the prospective study collected whole blood, serum and a nasopharyngeal or oropharyngeal swab from every participant. Over an approximately 2-month period, participants in the prospective study had the option of providing additional blood draws and questionnaires. Prospective study blood samples were shipped either frozen or at room temperature before DNA extraction.

Trimming takes 0 bases from V and 6 bases from J, and the germline ends sit 12 bases apart. Measured from the cysteine to the phenylalanine, the CDR3 is 16 residues long. CDR3 DNA is the only sequence kept; it has 48 bases, read in frame from the first base. Via the germline V gene (reference sequence), CDR1 is MNHNY and CDR2 SVGAGI. A remark on this clone: Its binding antigen is unknown. No base-level quality is on record; no much larger clone is a single base apart.

The immunoSEQ Assay, a bias-controlled multiplex PCR, was used to amplify TCRbeta CDR3 regions from genomic DNA. Per the original workflow: The number of nucleated cells in each sample was estimated from the amplification of reference gene primers within the assay. Sequence reads were collapsed and filtered to measure the absolute abundance of every unique TCRbeta CDR3 rearrangement. Productive Simpson clonality was computed per sample as the square root of Simpson's diversity index over productive rearrangements. TCRdb obtained this table from immuneACCESS and retained in-frame rearrangements with V and J assigned. These tables miss some clones; where compared with another copy, unresolved V genes account for less than half of the shortfall, and the remainder is unexplained. The V and J calls and the clone size are those of that table, but D and trimming were determined from the DNA. This sample is represented by around 300,000 clones; roughly 86% of them were singletons. The ten largest clones take up about 2.7% of the sample.

The sequence links TRBV6-6 to TRBJ1-6, and TRBD1 may be the D gene, going by 6 matching bases. Sequencing was carried out using PBMCs or T cells enriched from blood (not recorded which). This clonotype was obtained from a woman in her late teens or twenties who had recovered from COVID-19. DNA sequence: TGTGCCAGCAGTTACTCGAAGGCAGGGGCTAATTCACCCCTCCACTTT. Its translation reads: CASSYSKAGANSPLHF.